This T cell receptor (beta chain) was identified in a study of chemoradiotherapy in HPV16-positive cancers (dated by TCRdb to the early 2020s). Study-wide context: Functional T-cell assays on cells from a couple of HPV16-positive patients defined candidate HPV-specific T-cell clones and common TCR motifs. The study set out to ask whether T-cell immunity against the HPV oncoproteins E6 and E7 changes over the course of chemoradiotherapy and whether that immunity affects survival. TCR repertoires from roughly 93 patients with HPV-related cancers were then used to track the candidate HPV-specific TCRs and motifs.

The CDR3 numbers 12 residues from cysteine through phenylalanine. The retained sequence is limited to the CDR3, 36 bases, with the frame set at the first base. The germline V gene gives CDR1 as SQVTM and CDR2 as ANQGSEA. V gives up 7 bases and J gives up 2 bases, and the segment between their germline ends measures 11 bases. Because repertoires were sampled repeatedly during chemoradiotherapy, clonal expansion in the tumor microenvironment could be followed. Comment on this clone: Its cognate antigen has yet to be identified. Per-base quality was not reported, and no clone a single base away is much larger than it.

The investigation overall reported the following: Expansion of candidate HPV-specific clones and E7-related TCR motifs was observed in the tumor microenvironment during treatment, whereas no such expansion was observed for non-HPV-specific T cells. The survival association was reported for HPV16-positive patients, and the functional definition of HPV-specific T cells was derived from only a couple of HPV16-positive patients. In HPV16-positive patients, expansion of HPV-responsive T cells during chemoradiotherapy was found to be associated with improved recurrence-free survival.

The protocol used for the library was the immunoSEQ multiplex PCR assay. TCRdb limited this immuneACCESS table to in-frame rearrangements with V and J called. A share of clones is missing; checked studies link under half to unresolved V genes, and the rest is unexplained. The sample yields around 9,200 clones; around 79% were counted once. The ten largest account for around 40% of the sample. This TCR was recovered from a human donor with HPV-associated anogenital cancer. The rearranged chain carries TRBV29-1 and TRBJ1-1; no D gene is confidently identified. The material sequenced was tumor tissue, taken from a patient who underwent chemoradiotherapy. The CDR3 corresponds to CSAGYHNTEAFF. The DNA sequence reads TGCAGCGCGGGATACCATAACACTGAAGCTTTCTTT. The full variable domain, completed from the reference TRBV29-1 and TRBJ1-1 proteins outside the CDR3, reads SAVISQKPSRDICQRGTSLTIQCQVDSQVTMMFWYRQQPGQSLTLIATANQGSEATYESGFVIDKFPISRPNLTFSTLTVSNMSPEDSSIYLCSAGYHNTEAFFGQGTRLTVV.